Listed below are T cell receptor beta chains from one sample, sequenced in a study of blood T cell repertoires in COVID-19. Produced via immunoSEQ multiplex PCR; TCRdb's table is partial and in-frame only. There are 100,000 to 150,000 clones in the sample; over 85% occur only once, and roughly 5% lies in the top ten. Sequencing used peripheral blood. Receptor source: a man between 60 and 75 years old with COVID-19, enrolled during active disease. CDR3s leave out the opening cysteine and the closing phenylalanine or tryptophan.

V gene: TRBV28; CDR3 length: 14; J gene: TRBJ1-5; CDR3 protein: ASSLLGRGVNQPQH
V gene: TRBV5-1; CDR3 length: 13; J gene: TRBJ2-2; CDR3 protein: ASTPGLARTGELF
V gene: TRBV5-1; CDR3 length: 10; J gene: TRBJ1-1; CDR3 protein: ASSLSGIEAF
V gene: TRBV4-2; CDR3 length: 11; J gene: TRBJ1-2; CDR3 protein: ASSHLTGLGYT
V gene: TRBV20-1; CDR3 length: 9; J gene: TRBJ1-1; CDR3 protein: SAVGATEAF
V gene: TRBV3-1/TRBV3-2; CDR3 length: 13; J gene: TRBJ2-1; CDR3 protein: ASSQVRGAYNEQF
V gene: TRBV5-1; CDR3 length: 12; J gene: TRBJ1-3; CDR3 protein: ASSLDRMPNTIY
V gene: TRBV9; CDR3 length: 12; J gene: TRBJ2-1; CDR3 protein: ASSDRQGPNEQF
V gene: TRBV6-2/TRBV6-3; CDR3 length: 12; J gene: TRBJ2-5; CDR3 protein: ASSYLGRSETQY
V gene: TRBV5-1; CDR3 length: 14; J gene: TRBJ2-5; CDR3 protein: ASSPLTSGTQETQY
V gene: TRBV19; CDR3 length: 13; J gene: TRBJ2-3; CDR3 protein: ASSVSGNGVDTQY
V gene: TRBV28; CDR3 length: 12; J gene: TRBJ1-6; CDR3 protein: AMAGTAVNSPLH
V gene: TRBV15; CDR3 length: 12; J gene: TRBJ2-2; CDR3 protein: ATSSGPNTGELF
V gene: TRBV19; CDR3 length: 12; J gene: TRBJ1-2; CDR3 protein: ASSRDRWDYGYT
V gene: TRBV5-1; CDR3 length: 14; J gene: TRBJ1-1; CDR3 protein: ASSSTGKGGNTEAF
V gene: TRBV24-1; CDR3 length: 11; J gene: TRBJ2-5; CDR3 protein: ATSFAGQETQY
V gene: TRBV5-1; CDR3 length: 13; J gene: TRBJ2-7; CDR3 protein: ASSLGDSSTYEQY
V gene: TRBV11-2; CDR3 length: 13; J gene: TRBJ2-1; CDR3 protein: ASSISVSSYNEQF
V gene: TRBV5-1; CDR3 length: 14; J gene: TRBJ2-7; CDR3 protein: ASSLEGTSANYEQY
V gene: TRBV21-1; CDR3 length: 14; J gene: TRBJ2-1; CDR3 protein: ASSKGLKGREDEQF
V gene: TRBV15; CDR3 length: 12; J gene: TRBJ1-2; CDR3 protein: ATSREGGSYGYT
V gene: TRBV9; CDR3 length: 15; J gene: TRBJ1-3; CDR3 protein: ASSVALHAPSGNTIY